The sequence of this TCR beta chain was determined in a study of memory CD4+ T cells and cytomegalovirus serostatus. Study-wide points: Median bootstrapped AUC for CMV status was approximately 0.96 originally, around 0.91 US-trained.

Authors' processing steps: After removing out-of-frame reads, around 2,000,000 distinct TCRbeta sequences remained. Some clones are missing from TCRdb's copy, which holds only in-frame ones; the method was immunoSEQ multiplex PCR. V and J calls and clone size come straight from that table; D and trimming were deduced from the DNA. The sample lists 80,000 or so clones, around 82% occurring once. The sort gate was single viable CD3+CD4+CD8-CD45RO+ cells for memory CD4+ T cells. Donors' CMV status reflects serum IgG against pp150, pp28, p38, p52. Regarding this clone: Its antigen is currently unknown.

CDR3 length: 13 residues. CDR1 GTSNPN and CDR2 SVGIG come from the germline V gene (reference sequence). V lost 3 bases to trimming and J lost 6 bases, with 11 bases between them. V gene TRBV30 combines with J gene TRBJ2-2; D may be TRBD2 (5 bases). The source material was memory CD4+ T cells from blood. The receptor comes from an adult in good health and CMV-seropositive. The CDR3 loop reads CAWSITRAGELFF. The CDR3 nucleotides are TGTGCCTGGAGCATAACTAGAGCCGGGGAGCTGTTTTTT.